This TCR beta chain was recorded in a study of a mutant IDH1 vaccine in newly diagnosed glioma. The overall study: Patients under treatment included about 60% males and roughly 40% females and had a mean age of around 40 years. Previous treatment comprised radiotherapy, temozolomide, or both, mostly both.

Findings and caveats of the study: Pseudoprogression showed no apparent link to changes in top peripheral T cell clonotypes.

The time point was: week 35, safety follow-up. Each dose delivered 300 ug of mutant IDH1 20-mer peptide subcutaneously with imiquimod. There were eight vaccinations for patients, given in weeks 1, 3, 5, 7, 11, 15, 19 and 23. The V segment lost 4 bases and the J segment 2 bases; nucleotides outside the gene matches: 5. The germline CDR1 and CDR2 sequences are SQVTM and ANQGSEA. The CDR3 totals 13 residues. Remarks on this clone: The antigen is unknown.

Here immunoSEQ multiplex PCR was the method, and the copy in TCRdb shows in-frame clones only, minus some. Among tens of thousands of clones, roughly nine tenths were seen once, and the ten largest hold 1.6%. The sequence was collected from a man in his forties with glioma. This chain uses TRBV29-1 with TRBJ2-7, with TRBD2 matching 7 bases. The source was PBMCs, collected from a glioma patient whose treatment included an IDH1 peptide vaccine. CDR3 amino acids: CSVGLADTYEQYF. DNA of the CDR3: TGCAGCGTTGGTCTAGCGGACACCTACGAGCAGTACTTC.